A single sample gave rise to the 27 T cell receptor beta chains below, sequenced in a study of blood T cell repertoires in COVID-19. Here immunoSEQ multiplex PCR was the method, and the copy in TCRdb shows in-frame clones only, minus some. The sample contains more than 150,000 clones, around four fifths of which appear only once. Sequenced sample: peripheral blood. These TCRs come from a woman in her thirties with acute or convalescent COVID-19.

The J gene is TRBJ2-7, the V gene TRBV5-1; 8 bases line up with TRBD1. Trimming cost V 5 bases and J 6 bases; bases outside gene matches: 10. The germline V gene has CDR1 SGHRS and CDR2 YFSETQ. This CDR3 has 14 amino acids. CDR3 loop: CASRAGTGRREQYF. In nucleotides, the CDR3 is TGCGCCAGCAGAGCCGGGACAGGAAGACGCGAGCAGTACTTC.

This clone showed up just a few times. The rearrangement uses TRBV30 and TRBJ1-2; 9 nucleotides line up with TRBD1. Per the germline V gene, CDR1 is GTSNPN and CDR2 is SVGIG (reference sequence). The junction had 11 bases not matched to a gene; V was cut back by 3 bases and J by 9 bases. This CDR3 region has 14 residues. In DNA, the CDR3 is TGTGCCTGGAGGGGACAGGGAAACCTTTACAGCTACACCTTC. Its protein product is CAWRGQGNLYSYTF.

The CDR3 DNA reads as TGTGCCAGCAGTGAACTAGCGGGGGGTGGTTCCTACGAGCAGTACTTC. This encodes CASSELAGGGSYEQYF. The V gene is TRBV6-1, the J gene TRBJ2-7, with 11 nucleotides matching TRBD2. Germline V gives CDR1 MNHNS, CDR2 SASEGT. J was trimmed by 1 base and V by 2 bases; bases with no gene match: 4. The CDR3 spans 16 residues.

The count of this clone is one. The genes are TRBV7-2 and TRBJ2-7; TRBD2 matches 9 bases. The CDR3 sequence is 13 residues long. Germline trimming cut 11 bases from V and 4 bases from J; bases unmatched to any gene: 9. CDR1 SGHTA and CDR2 FQGNSA come from the germline V gene. In DNA, the CDR3 is TGTGCCGTCTTAGCGGGGGCCCTTTACGAGCAGTACTTC. The encoded protein is CAVLAGALYEQYF. Supplemented by reference TRBV7-2 and TRBJ2-7, the full variable domain reads GAGVSQSPSNKVTEKGKDVELRCDPISGHTALYWYRQSLGQGLEFLIYFQGNSAPDKSGLPSDRFSAERTGGSVSTLTIQRTQQEDSAVYLCAVLAGALYEQYFGPGTRLTVT.

The CDR3 protein is CASSVGAGPLHF. Here the CDR3 DNA reads TGTGCCAGCAGCGTAGGGGCCGGACCCCTCCACTTT. This sequence joins TRBV9 and TRBJ1-6; D unclear. This CDR3 comprises 12 residues. Germline lookup yields CDR1 SGDLS and CDR2 YYNGEE. Trimming took off 0 bases at V and 12 bases at J, with 7 bases between the two ends.

The chain joins TRBV7-9 to TRBJ1-5, with D tentatively TRBD1 (5 bases). The V and J ends lost 6 bases and 6 bases respectively, with 15 bases between them. Germline-derived CDR1 and CDR2 are SEHNR and FQNEAQ (reference sequence). The CDR3 covers 14 residues. The CDR3 nucleotides read TGTGCCAGCAGTCTTTCGGGGGTAGGTCAGCCCCAGCATTTT. This encodes CASSLSGVGQPQHF.

Regarding this clone: At one boundary the junction diverges from the germline segment, which might be a read error. The chain carries TRBV7-9 and TRBJ1-1, with D tentatively TRBD1 (5 bases). Germline CDR1 reads SEHNR; CDR2 reads FQNEAQ (reference sequence). The CDR3 consists of 14 residues. CDR3: CASSPRGVNSEAFF. The CDR3, as DNA: TGTGCCAGCAGCCCCCGGGGGGTGAACTCTGAAGCTTTCTTT.

Remarks on this clone: A read error may account for a junction end that differs from germline. This chain joins TRBV7-7 and TRBJ2-1, with 7 positions matching TRBD2. The CDR3 is 17 amino acids. Germline V gene lookup returns CDR1 SSHAT and CDR2 FNYEAQ (reference sequence). The chain's CDR3 is CASSLASSGYLINEQFF. The CDR3 region has the DNA TGTGCTAGCAGCTTAGCGTCTAGCGGATATCTTATCAATGAGCAGTTCTTC.

J is TRBJ2-7 and V is TRBV5-1; the D gene is possibly TRBD1 (6 bases). Germline CDR1 and CDR2: SGHRS and YFSETQ. This CDR3 has 14 amino acids. V was trimmed by 0 bases and J by 2 bases, leaving 9 bases between them. The CDR3 reads CASSLVDSPYEQYF. The CDR3 coding sequence is TGCGCCAGCAGCTTGGTGGACAGTCCCTACGAGCAGTACTTC.

The chain carries TRBV11-2 and TRBJ1-5, with 7 bases identical to TRBD1. With V trimmed by 3 bases and J by 3 bases, 8 bases remained unmatched. The CDR3 is 16 amino acids. Germline assignment: CDR1 SGHAT and CDR2 FQNNGV. The chain's CDR3 is CASSFLDRVYNQPQHF. CDR3 sequence (DNA): TGTGCCAGCAGCTTCTTAGACAGGGTTTACAATCAGCCCCAGCATTTT.

J is TRBJ1-2 and V is TRBV5-1; TRBD1 aligns across 9 bases. With V trimmed by 4 bases and J by 8 bases, 12 bases remained unmatched. Germline CDR1 and CDR2: SGHRS and YFSETQ. The CDR3 length is 15 residues. The CDR3 region has the DNA TGCGCCAGCAGCCTAGGACAGGGGAAAGGCGAGGGCTACACCTTC. It encodes CASSLGQGKGEGYTF.

This clone was detected a few times. The J gene is TRBJ1-2, the V gene TRBV7-2; possibly TRBD1 for D (6 bases). The V end was cut by 3 bases, the J end by 5 bases, with 19 bases between. CDR3 length: 16 residues. Per germline, CDR1 SGHTA and CDR2 FQGNSA. CDR3 protein: CASSLALGGALYGYTF. In DNA form, the CDR3 reads TGTGCCAGCAGCTTGGCCCTCGGGGGGGCGTTATATGGCTACACCTTC.

This chain joins TRBV7-2 and TRBJ2-7; the D is unclear. The CDR3 extends over 13 amino acids. Germline CDR1 SGHTA, CDR2 FQGNSA. V lost 5 bases and J 0 bases, leaving 8 bases between the germline ends. This chain's CDR3 is CASSPRFSYEQYF. The CDR3 nucleotides are TGTGCCAGCAGCCCCAGATTCTCCTACGAGCAGTACTTC. Drawing the rest from reference TRBV7-2 and TRBJ2-7, the complete variable domain is GAGVSQSPSNKVTEKGKDVELRCDPISGHTALYWYRQSLGQGLEFLIYFQGNSAPDKSGLPSDRFSAERTGGSVSTLTIQRTQQEDSAVYLCASSPRFSYEQYFGPGTRLTVT.

V usage is TRBV28 and J usage is TRBJ1-2, with 8 bases matching TRBD1. The CDR3 totals 14 residues. CDR1 and CDR2 from the germline V gene are MDHEN and SYDVKM. J lost 4 bases, V lost 8 bases, and 9 bases had no gene match. This CDR3 is CASGLGQGRYGYTF. CDR3 sequence (DNA): TGTGCCAGCGGATTAGGACAGGGTCGCTATGGCTACACCTTC.

Written as DNA, the CDR3 is TGTGCCAGTAGTAGCCGGGACAAATCACCGAACACCGGGGAGCTGTTTTTT. Its protein product is CASSSRDKSPNTGELFF. This chain joins TRBV19 and TRBJ2-2; TRBD1 is a possible D gene (6 bases). V was trimmed by 4 bases and J by 0 bases, leaving 15 bases between them. Germline V lookup: CDR1 LNHDA, CDR2 SQIVND (reference sequence). CDR3 length: 17 amino acids.

The chain uses TRBV28 and TRBJ2-7, with 12 bases lining up with TRBD2. The CDR3 runs 15 residues. J gave up 0 bases and V 10 bases, and 7 bases lay outside the gene matches. Germline assignment: CDR1 MDHEN and CDR2 SYDVKM. CDR3 DNA: TGTGCCACCTCGACTAGCGGGAGAGTCTCCTACGAGCAGTACTTC. Protein: CATSTSGRVSYEQYF.

This chain joins TRBV27 and TRBJ1-1; D perhaps matches TRBD1 (6 bases). Deletions cut 7 bases from V and 7 bases from J, with 19 bases between. CDR3 size: 14 residues. CDR1 and CDR2 (germline): MNHEY, SMNVEV (reference sequence). In DNA, the CDR3 is TGTGCCAGCATCCAACGCCCCCAACAGGGTGAAGCTTTCTTT. Its translation: CASIQRPQQGEAFF.

The V call is TRBV28, the J call TRBJ2-3; D remains ambiguous. V was clipped by 6 bases and J by 2 bases, with 9 bases between them. The CDR3 totals 13 residues. Germline values: CDR1 MDHEN, CDR2 SYDVKM. The CDR3 sequence: CASSFGYTDTQYF. The CDR3 nucleotides are TGTGCCAGCAGCTTCGGGTACACAGATACGCAGTATTTT. The variable domain in full, with the rest retrieved from reference TRBV28 and TRBJ2-3, is DVKVTQSSRYLVKRTGEKVFLECVQDMDHENMFWYRQDPGLGLRLIYFSYDVKMKEKGDIPEGYSVSREKKERFSLILESASTNQTSMYLCASSFGYTDTQYFGPGTRLTVL.

The chain is built from TRBV5-1 and TRBJ1-2, with 7 bases fitting TRBD1. This CDR3 has 15 amino acids. V lost 4 bases, J lost 3 bases, and 9 bases stayed unmatched. Germline CDR1 and CDR2: SGHRS and YFSETQ. The CDR3 DNA sequence: TGCGCCAGCAGCCCGCTGTGGACAGGAGACTATGGCTACACCTTC. This gives the protein CASSPLWTGDYGYTF.

The chain joins TRBV7-8 to TRBJ2-3, with D maybe TRBD2 (6 bases). Trimming pared 5 bases from V and 6 bases from J, leaving 27 bases between. CDR1 is SGHVS and CDR2 is FQNEAQ in the germline V gene. The CDR3 extends over 18 amino acids. CDR3 residues: CASSPSVVRLHGGDTQYF. The CDR3 DNA is TGTGCCAGCAGCCCCTCGGTCGTCCGCCTTCATGGGGGGGATACGCAGTATTTT.

The genes are TRBV28 and TRBJ2-7, with D perhaps matching TRBD2 (6 bases). Germline CDR1 is MDHEN and CDR2 is SYDVKM. V lost 3 bases and J 0 bases, leaving 12 bases between the germline ends. The CDR3 is 15 residues long. The DNA of the CDR3 is TGTGCCAGCAGTTTGGGGGACTTGCACTCCTACGAGCAGTACTTC. Residues: CASSLGDLHSYEQYF.

There are a few counts of this clone. This rearrangement joins TRBV7-9 to TRBJ2-2, with D perhaps TRBD2 (6 bases). Germline lookup yields CDR1 SEHNR and CDR2 FQNEAQ (reference sequence). This CDR3 comprises 17 residues. Trimming cost V 5 bases and J 0 bases, with 16 bases left between them. The CDR3 nucleotides are TGTGCCAGCAGCCGCGCAAAGGCGGGATCGAACACCGGGGAGCTGTTTTTT. The encoded protein is CASSRAKAGSNTGELFF.

The V gene is TRBV28, the J gene TRBJ1-1; no clear D. The CDR3 sequence is 14 residues long. Trimming pared 7 bases from V and 1 base from J, leaving 13 bases between. CDR1 and CDR2 (germline): MDHEN, SYDVKM. The CDR3 loop reads CASNKYRGNTEAFF. DNA of the CDR3: TGTGCCAGCAACAAATACCGGGGGAACACTGAAGCTTTCTTT. Full variable domain (outside the CDR3, taken from reference TRBV28 and TRBJ1-1): DVKVTQSSRYLVKRTGEKVFLECVQDMDHENMFWYRQDPGLGLRLIYFSYDVKMKEKGDIPEGYSVSREKKERFSLILESASTNQTSMYLCASNKYRGNTEAFFGQGTRLTVV.

This clone is a singleton in its sample. The CDR3 bases are TGTGCCAGCAGCCTGGTGGGGGACAGAGGAAACACCATATATTTT. The encoded protein is CASSLVGDRGNTIYF. The V and J genes are TRBV5-5 and TRBJ1-3, with 7 nucleotides matching TRBD1. V lost 4 bases, J lost 4 bases, and 8 bases stayed unmatched. This CDR3 is built from 15 residues. Germline CDR1 is SGHKS and CDR2 is YYEKEE (reference sequence).

V and J are TRBV10-3 and TRBJ1-2; tentative D call: TRBD1 (5 bases). The CDR3 loop spans 13 amino acids. Germline values: CDR1 ENHRY, CDR2 SYGVKD. V was clipped by 3 bases and J by 5 bases, with 10 bases between them. CDR3 coding DNA: TGTGCCATCAGTGACGGGGGGTATTATGGCTACACCTTC. Protein sequence: CAISDGGYYGYTF.

J is TRBJ1-2 and V is TRBV7-2, with D possibly matching TRBD1 (5 bases). Per the germline V gene, CDR1 is SGHTA and CDR2 is FQGNSA. This CDR3 comprises 16 residues. The V end was cut by 4 bases, the J end by 8 bases, with 23 bases between. In DNA, the CDR3 is TGTGCCAGCAGCTATTTACAAGGTGCCGGGAGGGGCGGCTACACCTTC. Amino acids: CASSYLQGAGRGGYTF.

This sequence joins TRBV5-6 and TRBJ1-2, with D possibly being TRBD1 (5 bases). V was shortened by 0 bases and J by 4 bases, with 13 bases between the two germline ends. The CDR3 sequence is 15 residues long. From germline, CDR1 is SGHDT and CDR2 YYEEEE. The CDR3 sequence: CASSLAAGRVYGYTF. For the CDR3, the DNA is TGTGCCAGCAGCTTGGCGGCTGGCAGGGTCTATGGCTACACCTTC.